This record concerns one T cell receptor beta chain sequence. The data derive from a study of blood T cell repertoires in COVID-19. The CDR3 is 14 amino acids. The germline CDR1 and CDR2 sequences are LGHNA and YNFKEQ. V was shortened by 0 bases and J by 3 bases, with 7 bases between the two germline ends. Clones were sequenced by immunoSEQ multiplex PCR, and TCRdb holds only the in-frame ones, with some missing. Here the sample spans some 240,000 clones, roughly 84% being singletons. The origin of this receptor is a man in his fifties or sixties who had recovered from COVID-19. The chain links TRBV4-2 to TRBJ2-3; D call uncertain. The sequenced material came from PBMCs or T cells enriched from blood (not recorded which). CDR3 protein: CASSQDVRTDTQYF. The CDR3 bases are TGTGCCAGCAGCCAAGATGTTAGAACAGATACGCAGTATTTT.